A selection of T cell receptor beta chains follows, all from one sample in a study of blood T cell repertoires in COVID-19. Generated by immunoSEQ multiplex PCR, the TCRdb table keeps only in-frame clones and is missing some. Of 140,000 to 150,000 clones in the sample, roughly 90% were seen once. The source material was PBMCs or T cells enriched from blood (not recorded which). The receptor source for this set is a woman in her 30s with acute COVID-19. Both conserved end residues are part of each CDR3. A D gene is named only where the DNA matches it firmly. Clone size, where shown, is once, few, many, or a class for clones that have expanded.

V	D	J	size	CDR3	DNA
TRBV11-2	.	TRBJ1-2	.	CASSLEAGWGDGYGYTF	TGTGCCAGCAGCTTAGAGGCGGGTTGGGGAGATGGGTATGGCTACACCTTC
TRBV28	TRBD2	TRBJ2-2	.	CASSLGGLAGNTGELFF	TGTGCCAGCAGTTTGGGGGGACTAGCGGGAAACACCGGGGAGCTGTTTTTT
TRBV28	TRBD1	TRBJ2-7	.	CASRDRGVLYEQYF	TGTGCCAGCCGAGACAGGGGGGTCTTGTACGAGCAGTACTTC
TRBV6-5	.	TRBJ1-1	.	CASRQGLNTEAFF	TGTGCCAGCAGGCAGGGGTTGAACACTGAAGCTTTCTTT
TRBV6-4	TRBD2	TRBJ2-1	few	CASRTSGAHNEQFF	TGTGCCAGCAGGACTAGCGGAGCTCACAATGAGCAGTTCTTC
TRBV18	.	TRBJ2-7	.	CASSRNRQATYEQYF	TGTGCCAGCTCCAGGAACCGACAGGCCACCTACGAGCAGTACTTC
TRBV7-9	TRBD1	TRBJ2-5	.	CASSLDRGYQETQYF	TGTGCCAGCAGCTTAGACAGGGGGTATCAAGAGACCCAGTACTTC
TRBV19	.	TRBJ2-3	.	CATNTWEAADTQYF	TGTGCCACTAACACGTGGGAGGCGGCAGATACGCAGTATTTT
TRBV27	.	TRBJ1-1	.	CASSYGRVNTEAFF	TGTGCCAGCAGTTATGGCAGGGTGAACACTGAAGCTTTCTTT
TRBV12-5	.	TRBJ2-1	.	CASGLMLDGTTYNEQFF	TGTGCTAGTGGTTTGATGTTAGACGGGACAACCTACAATGAGCAGTTCTTC
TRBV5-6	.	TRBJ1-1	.	CASSLGGFPNAEAFF	TGTGCCAGCAGCTTGGGAGGCTTCCCTAACGCTGAAGCTTTCTTT
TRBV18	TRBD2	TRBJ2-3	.	CASSVLAGGTDTQYF	TGTGCCAGCTCAGTCCTAGCGGGAGGAACAGATACGCAGTATTTT
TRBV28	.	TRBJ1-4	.	CASSLTTLNEKLFF	TGTGCCAGCAGTTTAACTACTTTAAATGAAAAACTGTTTTTT
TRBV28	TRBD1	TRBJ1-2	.	CASSSQGDYGYTF	TGTGCCAGCAGTTCCCAGGGGGACTATGGCTACACCTTC
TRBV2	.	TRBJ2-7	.	CASSRSEGYEQYF	TGTGCCAGCAGCAGGTCAGAAGGCTACGAGCAGTACTTC
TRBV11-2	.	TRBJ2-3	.	CASSGDSAASTDTQYF	TGTGCCAGCAGCGGGGATTCAGCGGCTAGCACAGATACGCAGTATTTT
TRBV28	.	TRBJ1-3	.	CASSQGLSGNTIYF	TGTGCCAGCAGTCAGGGACTATCTGGAAACACCATATATTTT
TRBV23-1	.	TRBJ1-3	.	CASSPGLSGNTIYF	TGCGCCAGCAGTCCGGGACTCTCTGGAAACACCATATATTTT
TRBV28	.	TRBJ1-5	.	CASTPGARGTQPQHF	TGTGCCAGCACCCCTGGGGCCAGGGGCACCCAGCCCCAGCATTTT
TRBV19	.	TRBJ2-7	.	CASSNVASAGHEQYF	TGTGCCAGTAGCAATGTCGCTAGCGCGGGCCACGAGCAGTACTTC
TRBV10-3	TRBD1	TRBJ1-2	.	CAISPGQALGGYTF	TGTGCCATCAGTCCGGGACAGGCACTAGGAGGCTACACCTTC
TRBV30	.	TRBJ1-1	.	CAWKRGIDTEAFF	TGTGCCTGGAAACGGGGGATCGACACTGAAGCTTTCTTT
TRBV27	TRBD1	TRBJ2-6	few	CASRTGTASGANVLTF	TGTGCCAGCAGGACCGGGACAGCCTCTGGGGCCAACGTCCTGACTTTC
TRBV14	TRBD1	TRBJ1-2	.	CASSQRTGGYYGYTF	TGTGCCAGCAGCCAACGGACAGGGGGCTACTATGGCTACACCTTC
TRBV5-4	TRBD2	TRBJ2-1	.	CASSSSGGARDEQFF	TGTGCCAGCAGCTCCAGCGGGGGGGCCCGCGATGAGCAGTTCTTC
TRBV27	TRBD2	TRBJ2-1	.	CASIRSGALYNEQFF	TGTGCCAGCATCCGTAGCGGGGCTCTCTACAATGAGCAGTTCTTC
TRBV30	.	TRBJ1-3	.	CAWSAGKSSGNTIYF	TGTGCCTGGAGTGCCGGGAAATCCTCTGGAAACACCATATATTTT
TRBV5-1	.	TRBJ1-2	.	CASSPRGGTYGYTF	TGCGCCAGCAGCCCGCGGGGGGGGACTTATGGCTACACCTTC
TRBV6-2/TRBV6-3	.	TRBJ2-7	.	CASSSSESYEQYF	.
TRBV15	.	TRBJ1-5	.	CATSRAGGIGQPQHF	TGTGCCACCAGCAGAGCCGGCGGTATAGGACAGCCCCAGCATTTT
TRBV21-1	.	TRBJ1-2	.	CASSKVAGVQGYTF	TGTGCCAGCAGCAAGGTTGCGGGGGTACAGGGCTACACCTTC
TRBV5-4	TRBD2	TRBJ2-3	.	CASSLTSDPSTDTQYF	TGTGCCAGCAGCCTGACTAGCGATCCCTCCACAGATACGCAGTATTTT
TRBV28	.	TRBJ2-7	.	CASSLRGSPEGEQYF	TGTGCCAGCAGTTTACGCGGCAGCCCGGAAGGAGAGCAGTACTTC